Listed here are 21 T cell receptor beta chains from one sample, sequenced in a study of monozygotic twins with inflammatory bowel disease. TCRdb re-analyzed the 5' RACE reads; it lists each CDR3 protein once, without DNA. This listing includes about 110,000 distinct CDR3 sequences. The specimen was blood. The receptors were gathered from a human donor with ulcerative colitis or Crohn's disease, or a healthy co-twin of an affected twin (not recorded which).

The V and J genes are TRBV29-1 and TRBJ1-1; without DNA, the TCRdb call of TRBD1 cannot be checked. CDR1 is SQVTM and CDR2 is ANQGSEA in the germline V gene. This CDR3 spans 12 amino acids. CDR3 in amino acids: CSVLRGRTEAFF.

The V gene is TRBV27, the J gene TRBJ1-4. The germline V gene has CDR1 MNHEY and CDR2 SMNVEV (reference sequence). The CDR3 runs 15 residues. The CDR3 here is CASSLFSTLREKLFF.

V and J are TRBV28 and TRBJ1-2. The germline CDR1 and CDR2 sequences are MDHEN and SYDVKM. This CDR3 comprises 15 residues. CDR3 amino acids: CASTEQGWGNYGYTF.

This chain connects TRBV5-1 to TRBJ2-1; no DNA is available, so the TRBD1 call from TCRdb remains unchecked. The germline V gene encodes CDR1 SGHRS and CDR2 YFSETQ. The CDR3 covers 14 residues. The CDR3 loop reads CASSVGQGPGEQFF.

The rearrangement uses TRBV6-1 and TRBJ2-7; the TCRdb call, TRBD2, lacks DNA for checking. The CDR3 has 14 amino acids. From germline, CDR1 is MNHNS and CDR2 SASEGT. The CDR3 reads CASRGLAGSYEQYF.

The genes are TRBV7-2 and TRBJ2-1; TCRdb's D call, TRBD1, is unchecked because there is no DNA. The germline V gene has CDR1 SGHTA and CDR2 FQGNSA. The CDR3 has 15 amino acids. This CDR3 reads CASTSTGQGYNEQFF.

The CDR3 loop reads CSAIRPGDNSPLHF. The V and J genes are TRBV20-1 and TRBJ1-6; checking the TCRdb D call of TRBD1 is not possible without DNA. The germline CDR1 and CDR2 sequences are DFQATT and SNEGSKA (reference sequence). The length of the CDR3 is 14 residues.

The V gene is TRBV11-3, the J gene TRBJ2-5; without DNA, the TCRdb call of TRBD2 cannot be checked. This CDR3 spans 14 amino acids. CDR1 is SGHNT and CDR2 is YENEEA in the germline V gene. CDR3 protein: CASSLDLLAETQYF.

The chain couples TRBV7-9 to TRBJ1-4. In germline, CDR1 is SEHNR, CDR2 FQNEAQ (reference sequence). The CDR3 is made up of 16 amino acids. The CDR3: CASSPFFPGLNEKLFF.

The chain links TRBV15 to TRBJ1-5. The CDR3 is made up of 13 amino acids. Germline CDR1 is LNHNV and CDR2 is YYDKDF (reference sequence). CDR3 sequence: CATSRDQGQPQHF. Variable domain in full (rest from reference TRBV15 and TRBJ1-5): DAMVIQNPRYQVTQFGKPVTLSCSQTLNHNVMYWYQQKSSQAPKLLFHYYDKDFNNEADTPDNFQSRRPNTSFCFLDIRSPGLGDTAMYLCATSRDQGQPQHFGDGTRLSIL.

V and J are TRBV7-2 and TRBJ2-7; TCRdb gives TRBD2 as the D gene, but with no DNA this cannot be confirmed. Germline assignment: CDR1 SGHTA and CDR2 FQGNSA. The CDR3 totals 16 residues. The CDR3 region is CASTRTSGRSSYEQYF.

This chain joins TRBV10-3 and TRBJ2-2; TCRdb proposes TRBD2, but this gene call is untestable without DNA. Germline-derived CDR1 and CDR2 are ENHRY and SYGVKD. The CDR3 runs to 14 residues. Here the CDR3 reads CASRGGLDSQELFF.

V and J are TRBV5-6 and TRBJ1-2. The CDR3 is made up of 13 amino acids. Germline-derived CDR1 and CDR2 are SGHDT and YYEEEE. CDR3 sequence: CASTLGVTDGYTF.

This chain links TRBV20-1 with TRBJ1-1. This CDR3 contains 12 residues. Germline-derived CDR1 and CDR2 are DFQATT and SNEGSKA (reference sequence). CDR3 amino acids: CSATHGGTEAFF.

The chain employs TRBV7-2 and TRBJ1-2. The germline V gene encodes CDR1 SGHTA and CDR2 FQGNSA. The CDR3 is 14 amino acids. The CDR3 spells CASSLVGFDYGYTF.

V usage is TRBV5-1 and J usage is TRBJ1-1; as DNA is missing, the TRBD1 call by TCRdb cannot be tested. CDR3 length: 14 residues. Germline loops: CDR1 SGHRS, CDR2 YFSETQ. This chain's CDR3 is CASSLRQGANEAFF. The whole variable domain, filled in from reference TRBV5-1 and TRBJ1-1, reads KAGVTQTPRYLIKTRGQQVTLSCSPISGHRSVSWYQQTPGQGLQFLFEYFSETQRNKGNFPGRFSGRQFSNSRSEMNVSTLELGDSALYLCASSLRQGANEAFFGQGTRLTVV.

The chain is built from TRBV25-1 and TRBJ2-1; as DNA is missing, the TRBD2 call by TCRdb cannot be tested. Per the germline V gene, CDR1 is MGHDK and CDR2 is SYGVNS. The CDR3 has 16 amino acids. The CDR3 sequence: CASSETSGKSYNEQFF.

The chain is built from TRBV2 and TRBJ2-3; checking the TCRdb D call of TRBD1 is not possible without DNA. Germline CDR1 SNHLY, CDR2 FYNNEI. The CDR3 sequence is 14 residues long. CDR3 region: CASSDDRGTDTQYF.

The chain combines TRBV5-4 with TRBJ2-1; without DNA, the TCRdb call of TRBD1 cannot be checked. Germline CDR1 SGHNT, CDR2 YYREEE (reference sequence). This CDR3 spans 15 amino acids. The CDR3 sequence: CASSTQSGVGLEQFF.

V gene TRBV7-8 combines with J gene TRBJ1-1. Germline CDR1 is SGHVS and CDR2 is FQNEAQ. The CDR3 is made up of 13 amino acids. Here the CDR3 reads CASSITGNTEAFF. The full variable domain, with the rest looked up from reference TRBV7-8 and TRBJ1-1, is GAGVSQSPRYKVAKRGQDVALRCDPISGHVSLFWYQQALGQGPEFLTYFQNEAQLDKSGLPSDRFFAERPEGSVSTLKIQRTQQEDSAVYLCASSITGNTEAFFGQGTRLTVV.

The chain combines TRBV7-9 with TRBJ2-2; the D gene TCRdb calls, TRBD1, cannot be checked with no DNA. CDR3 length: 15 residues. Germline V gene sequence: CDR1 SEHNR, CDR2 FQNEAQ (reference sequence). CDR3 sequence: CASSPAGGEAGELFF.